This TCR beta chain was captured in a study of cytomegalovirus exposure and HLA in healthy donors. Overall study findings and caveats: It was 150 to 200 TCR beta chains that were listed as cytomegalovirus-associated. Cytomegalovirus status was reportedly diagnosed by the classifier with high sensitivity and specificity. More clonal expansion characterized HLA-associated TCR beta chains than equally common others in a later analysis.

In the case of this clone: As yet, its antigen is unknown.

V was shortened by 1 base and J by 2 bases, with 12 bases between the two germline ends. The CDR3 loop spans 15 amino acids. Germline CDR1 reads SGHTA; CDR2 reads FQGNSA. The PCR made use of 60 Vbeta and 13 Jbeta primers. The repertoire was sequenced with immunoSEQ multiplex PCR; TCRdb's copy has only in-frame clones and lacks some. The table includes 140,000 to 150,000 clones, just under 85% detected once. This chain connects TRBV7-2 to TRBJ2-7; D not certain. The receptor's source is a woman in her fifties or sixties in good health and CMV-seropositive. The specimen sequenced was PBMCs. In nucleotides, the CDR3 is TGTGCCAGCAGCTTAGGGTCAGAGGTAACCTACGAGCAGTACTTC. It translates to CASSLGSEVTYEQYF.